This entry features one T cell receptor beta chain sequence. This clonotype showed up just a few times. Its antigen is not yet known. The record has no base qualities; no much larger clone is one base away. Amplification of TCR beta CDR3 regions was carried out from RNA transcripts. The TCR CDR3 was subjected to a first round of RT-PCR using the HTBI primer set and the Qiagen OneStep RT-PCR kit. Libraries were constructed in a second round of multiplex PCR, after which size selection and purification were performed. Libraries were sequenced paired-end with 100 bp reads on an Illumina HiSeq2000. Turning to the authors' computational methods: SOAPnuke was used to process the raw data, removing reads that contained adapters or uncalled bases, had a mean Phred below 15, or lacked an exact match to the constant primer or identifier. COPE v1.2.5 was used to merge the high-quality paired reads, and each unique nucleotide sequence was defined as a clonotype. MiTCR v1.1 was used to align the clonotypes against IMGT TRBV, TRBD and TRBJ reference segments. The analysis was restricted to V-J combinations with a frequency above 0.0001, which together covered just over 98% of the repertoires. The TCS score was defined as the ratio of F50 (clonal expansion) to E x V (chaos), calculated using BLOSUM62-based TCRdist between CDR3 peptides within each V-J. Welch's t-statistics and random forest reduced 514 V-J features to around 14, which were used in a naive Bayes classifier (R e1071). TCRdb reprocessing: public reads trimmed at Q25 with fastp, clones called with MiXCR, in-frame beta chains kept. All rows with the same CDR3 protein become a single entry with the most common DNA and genes. Here the V and J calls rest on TCRdb's processing, not on the authors' analysis. Counted in this sample were about 620,000 distinct CDR3 sequences; roughly 17% of them appeared once. 3% to 4% of the sample goes to the ten largest clones.

This entry comes from a study of T cells in Graves' hyperthyroidism and ophthalmopathy (dated by TCRdb to the late 2010s). Study-wide context: Peripheral blood samples were taken at the time of initial diagnosis, prior to any treatment. A discovery cohort of about a hundred patients, fewer than 50 with Graves' ophthalmopathy and approximately 55 with stable Graves' hyperthyroidism, was used to find distinguishing TCR V-J signatures. Prospective prediction of ophthalmopathy was tested in an independent validation cohort of fewer than 20 hyperthyroidism patients and some 17 patients who later progressed to ophthalmopathy. The 100 discovery patients were randomly split 7:3 into training and test sets. Thyroid tissue and blood T-cell repertoires from several Graves' hyperthyroidism patients were also compared in the study. After sampling, hyperthyroidism patients received methimazole starting at 30 mg daily, and ophthalmopathy patients received high-dose intravenous methylprednisolone. The paper reports TCR Vbeta CDR3 sequencing of some 140 peripheral blood samples: 40 to 45 ophthalmopathy, some 80 hyperthyroidism and approximately 17 progressor patients.

A patient counted as having stable Graves' hyperthyroidism if no progression to ophthalmopathy occurred over 18 months of follow-up. Hyperthyroidism patients were aged 18 to 65 years and newly diagnosed, with disease duration of less than 2 months. Patients with uncontrolled infections, other autoimmune diseases, pregnancy or lactation were excluded. Clinical symptoms, serum thyroxine and TRAb, thyroid ultrasound, and orbital computed tomography formed the basis for the diagnoses. PBMCs were isolated from approximately 10 ml of fresh peripheral blood by Ficoll-Paque density gradient centrifugation. Total RNA was extracted using Trizol reagent, and RNA quality was assessed on an Agilent 2100 Bioanalyzer. What the authors observed across the whole study: In validation, the model predicted progression to ophthalmopathy a median of roughly 6.2 months before onset, with approximately 70% sensitivity and almost 75% specificity. Sample size was not statistically predetermined, and blinding of investigators to group allocation was not performed. Most expanded thyroid clonotypes (frequency above 0.001) were also detected in blood, suggesting blood repertoires may reflect thyroid immune responses. Ophthalmopathy was separated from stable hyperthyroidism by a 13 V-J signature model, with over 85% sensitivity and about 84% specificity obtained in cross-validation and 80%/75% obtained in testing.

This sequence was found in a woman aged 25 to 39 with Graves' hyperthyroidism. The sample taken for sequencing was blood.

The CDR3: CSASPGLQKTGELFF. The nucleotide sequence is TGCAGTGCTTCGCCGGGACTACAAAAAACCGGGGAGCTGTTTTTT. The rearranged segments are TRBV20-1 and TRBJ2-2; a stretch of 7 junction bases matches TRBD2. Clipping removes 5 bases from V and 5 bases from J, with 11 as the unmatched junction base count. CDR1 and CDR2 are drawn from the germline V gene (reference sequence): DFQATT, SNEGSKA. The CDR3 runs 15 residues from the cysteine to the phenylalanine. Only the CDR3 region is kept as DNA, spanning 45 bases read in frame from base 1.